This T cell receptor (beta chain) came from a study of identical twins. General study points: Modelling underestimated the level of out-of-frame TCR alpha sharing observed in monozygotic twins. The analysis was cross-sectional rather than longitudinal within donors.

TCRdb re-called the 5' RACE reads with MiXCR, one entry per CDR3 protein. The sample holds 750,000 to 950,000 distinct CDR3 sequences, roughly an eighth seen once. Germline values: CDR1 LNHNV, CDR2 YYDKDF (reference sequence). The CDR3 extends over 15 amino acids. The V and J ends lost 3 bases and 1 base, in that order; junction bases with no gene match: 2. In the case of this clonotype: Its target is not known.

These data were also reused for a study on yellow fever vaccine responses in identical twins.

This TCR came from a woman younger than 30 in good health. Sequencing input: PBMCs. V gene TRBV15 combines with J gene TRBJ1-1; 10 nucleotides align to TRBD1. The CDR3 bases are TGTGCCACCAGCAGGTGGGACAGGGGGAACACTGAAGCTTTCTTT. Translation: CATSRWDRGNTEAFF.